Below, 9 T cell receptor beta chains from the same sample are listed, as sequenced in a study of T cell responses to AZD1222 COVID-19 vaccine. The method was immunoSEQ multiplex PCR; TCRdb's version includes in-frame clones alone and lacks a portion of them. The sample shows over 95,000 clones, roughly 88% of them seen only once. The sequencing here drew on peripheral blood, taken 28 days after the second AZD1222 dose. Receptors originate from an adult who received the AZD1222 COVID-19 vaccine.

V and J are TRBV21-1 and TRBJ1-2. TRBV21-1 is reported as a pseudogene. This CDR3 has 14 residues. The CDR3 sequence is CASIAKGVRIGYTF. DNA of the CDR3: TGTGCCAGCATCGCCAAGGGAGTGAGAATAGGCTACACCTTC.

DNA of the CDR3: TGTGCCAGCAGTGAATTAGGCAATTACTATGGCTACACCTTC. This codes for CASSELGNYYGYTF. This chain links TRBV6-1 with TRBJ1-2; D ambiguous. CDR1 and CDR2 from the germline V gene are MNHNS and SASEGT. There are 14 residues in the CDR3. V was pared by 2 bases and J by 3 bases, with 10 bases between.

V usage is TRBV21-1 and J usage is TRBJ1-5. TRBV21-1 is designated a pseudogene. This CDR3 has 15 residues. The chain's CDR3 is CASSKAVDRYQPQHF. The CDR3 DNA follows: TGTGCCAGCAGCAAAGCGGTGGATCGGTATCAGCCCCAGCATTTT.

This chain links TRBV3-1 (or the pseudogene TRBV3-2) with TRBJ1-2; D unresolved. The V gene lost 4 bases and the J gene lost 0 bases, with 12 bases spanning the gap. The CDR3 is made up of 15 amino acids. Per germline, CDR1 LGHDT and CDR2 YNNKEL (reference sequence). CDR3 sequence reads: CASSLNAGANYGYTF. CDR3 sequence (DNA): TGTGCCAGCAGCCTGAACGCTGGTGCTAACTATGGCTACACCTTC.

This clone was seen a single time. This CDR3 reads CASSQANIGGYTF. In nucleotides, the CDR3 is TGTGCCAGCAGCCAGGCCAACATTGGAGGCTACACCTTC. This sequence joins TRBV6-5 and TRBJ1-2; D is ambiguous. Trimming pared 6 bases from V and 8 bases from J, leaving 16 bases between. Germline values: CDR1 MNHEY, CDR2 SVGAGI. The CDR3 has 13 amino acids.

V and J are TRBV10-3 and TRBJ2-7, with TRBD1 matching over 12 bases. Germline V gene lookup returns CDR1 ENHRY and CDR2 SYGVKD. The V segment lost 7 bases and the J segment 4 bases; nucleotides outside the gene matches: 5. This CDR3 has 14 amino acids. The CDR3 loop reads CAIKKGQGAYEQYF. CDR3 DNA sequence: TGTGCCATCAAGAAGGGACAGGGGGCTTACGAGCAGTACTTC.

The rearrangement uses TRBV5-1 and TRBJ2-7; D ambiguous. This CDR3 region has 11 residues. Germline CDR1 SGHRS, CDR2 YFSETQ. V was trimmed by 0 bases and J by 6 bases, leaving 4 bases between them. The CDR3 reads CASSLGGEQYF. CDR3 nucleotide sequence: TGCGCCAGCAGCTTGGGTGGCGAGCAGTACTTC.

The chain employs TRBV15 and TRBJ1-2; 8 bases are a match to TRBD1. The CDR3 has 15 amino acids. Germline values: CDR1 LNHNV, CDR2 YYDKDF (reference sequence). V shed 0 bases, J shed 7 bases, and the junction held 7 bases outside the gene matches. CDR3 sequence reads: CATSRDPSGGSGYTF. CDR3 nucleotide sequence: TGTGCCACCAGCAGAGACCCTTCAGGGGGCAGTGGCTACACCTTC.

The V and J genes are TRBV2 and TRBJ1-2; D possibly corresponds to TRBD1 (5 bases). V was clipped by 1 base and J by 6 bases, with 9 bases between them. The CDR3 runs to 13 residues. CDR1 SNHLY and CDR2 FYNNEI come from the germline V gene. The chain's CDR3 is CASSEVPGNGYTF. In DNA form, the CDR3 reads TGTGCCAGCAGTGAAGTCCCAGGGAATGGCTACACCTTC. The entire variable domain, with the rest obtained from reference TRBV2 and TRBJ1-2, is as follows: EPEVTQTPSHQVTQMGQEVILRCVPISNHLYFYWYRQILGQKVEFLVSFYNNEISEKSEIFDDQFSVERPDGSNFTLKIRSTKLEDSAMYFCASSEVPGNGYTFGSGTRLTVV.